This TCR beta chain was sequenced during a study of blood T cell repertoires in COVID-19. Generated by immunoSEQ multiplex PCR, the TCRdb table keeps only in-frame clones and is missing some. The sample holds about 120,000 clones; 70% to 90% are singletons and the top ten take 2% to 2.5%. After removal of 5 bases from V and 2 bases from J, the junction contained 6 bases not matched to a gene. Germline CDR1 MGHRA, CDR2 YSYEKL. This CDR3 has 15 amino acids. This clonotype was obtained from a man younger than 45 with acute or convalescent COVID-19. Sequenced: peripheral blood. The chain employs TRBV4-1 and TRBJ2-5, with 9 bases identical to TRBD1. As DNA, the CDR3 is TGCGCCAGCAGCGAGACAGGGGGAAGGCAAGAGACCCAGTACTTC. It translates to CASSETGGRQETQYF.